Sequencing of this T cell receptor (beta chain) was carried out in a study of cytomegalovirus exposure and HLA in healthy donors. Turning to the study itself: Earlier sequencing of approximately 200 million T cells yielded 95 million to 120 million unique TCR beta sequences.

CDR3 length: 16 residues. The ends were cut back, 1 base at V and 4 bases at J, with 17 bases in the middle. Germline values: CDR1 SGHTA, CDR2 FQGNSA. The count of this clone is one. Its target is not known. PCR used 60 Vbeta primers and 13 Jbeta primers. Using immunoSEQ multiplex PCR, the repertoire was profiled, and TCRdb retains in-frame clones only, with some absent. This table has under 200,000 clones, approximately 88% appearing once. Study results and limitations: Donors were assumed by presence/absence analyses to have roughly uniform sequencing depth. Immune exposure information comprised only CMV serostatus.

The V gene is TRBV7-2, the J gene TRBJ2-7; TRBD1 might be the D (5 bases). This sequence originates from a man aged 25 to 45 in good health and CMV-seronegative. Material for sequencing was PBMCs. As DNA, the CDR3 is TGTGCCAGCAGCTTAGGGGCGGTGCAGGGTTGGTACGAGCAGTACTTC. Translated: CASSLGAVQGWYEQYF.